This TCR beta chain was profiled in a study of blood T cell repertoires in COVID-19. On the study more broadly: Acute and convalescent COVID-19 specimens originated in the United States, Italy and Spain.

In germline, CDR1 is LGHNA, CDR2 YSLEER. The V end lost 3 bases, the J end lost 6 bases, and 15 bases lay between the germline ends. The CDR3 length is 15 residues. This clone was counted only a few times. In the authors' workflow: Estimated nucleated cell counts came from reference gene primer amplification. Some clones are missing from TCRdb's copy, which holds only in-frame ones; the method was immunoSEQ multiplex PCR. V, J and clone size were drawn from that table, and D and trimming were deduced from the DNA. The table includes 60,000 to 75,000 clones, about nine tenths detected once. Input material: peripheral blood. The clonotype comes from a human donor in a cohort sampled during active COVID-19. V and J are TRBV4-3 and TRBJ2-1, with D perhaps matching TRBD2 (6 bases). CDR3 nucleotides: TGCGCCAGCAGCCATTCAGCCGGGACTCTCAATGAGCAGTTCTTC. It yields the protein CASSHSAGTLNEQFF.